This entry features one TCR beta chain sequence. This sample is drawn from a study of cytomegalovirus exposure and HLA in healthy donors. PCR employed 60 Vbeta and 13 Jbeta primers. Some clones are missing from TCRdb's copy, which holds only in-frame ones; the method was immunoSEQ multiplex PCR. This sample's table has about 110,000 clones. V lost 5 bases to trimming and J lost 3 bases; unmatched junction nucleotides: 20. The CDR3 loop spans 19 amino acids. Germline V CDR1 and CDR2: MNHEY, SMNVEV (reference sequence). This clonotype originated in a man aged 35-49 years in good health and CMV-seropositive. The sequenced material came from PBMCs. The V call is TRBV27, the J call TRBJ2-3; 7 nucleotides align to TRBD1. CDR3 bases: TGTGCCAGCAGTCAAAAGGGACAGAATGGAGCGCGAAAAACAGATACGCAGTATTTT. As protein: CASSQKGQNGARKTDTQYF.